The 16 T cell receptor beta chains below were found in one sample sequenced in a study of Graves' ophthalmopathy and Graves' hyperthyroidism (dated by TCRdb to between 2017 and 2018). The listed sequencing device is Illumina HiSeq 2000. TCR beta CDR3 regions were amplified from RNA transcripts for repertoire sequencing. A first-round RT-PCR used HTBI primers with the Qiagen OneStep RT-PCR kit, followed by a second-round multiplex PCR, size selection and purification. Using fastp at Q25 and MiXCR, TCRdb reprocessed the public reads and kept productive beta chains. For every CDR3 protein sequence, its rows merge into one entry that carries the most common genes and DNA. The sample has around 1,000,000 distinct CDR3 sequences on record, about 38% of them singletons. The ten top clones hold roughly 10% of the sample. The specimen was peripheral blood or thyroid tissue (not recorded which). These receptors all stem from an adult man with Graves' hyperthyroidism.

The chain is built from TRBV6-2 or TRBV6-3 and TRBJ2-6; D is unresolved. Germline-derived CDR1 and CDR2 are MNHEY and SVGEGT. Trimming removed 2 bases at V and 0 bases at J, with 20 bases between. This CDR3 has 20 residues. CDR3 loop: CASSYELGSVYGSGANVLTF. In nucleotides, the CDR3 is TGTGCCAGCAGTTACGAGTTAGGTTCTGTTTACGGCTCTGGGGCCAACGTCCTGACTTTC.

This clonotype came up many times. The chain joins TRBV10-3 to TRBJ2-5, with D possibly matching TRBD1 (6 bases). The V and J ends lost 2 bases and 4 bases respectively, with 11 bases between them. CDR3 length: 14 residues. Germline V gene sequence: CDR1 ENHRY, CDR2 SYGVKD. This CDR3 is CAISETGTVETQYF. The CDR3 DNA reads TGTGCCATCAGTGAGACAGGGACGGTAGAGACCCAGTACTTC.

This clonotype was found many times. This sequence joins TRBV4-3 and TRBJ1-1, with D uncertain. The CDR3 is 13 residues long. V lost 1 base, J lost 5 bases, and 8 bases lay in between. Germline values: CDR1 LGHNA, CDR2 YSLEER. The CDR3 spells CASSQGGWTEAFF. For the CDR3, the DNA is TGCGCCAGCAGCCAAGGGGGTTGGACTGAAGCTTTCTTT.

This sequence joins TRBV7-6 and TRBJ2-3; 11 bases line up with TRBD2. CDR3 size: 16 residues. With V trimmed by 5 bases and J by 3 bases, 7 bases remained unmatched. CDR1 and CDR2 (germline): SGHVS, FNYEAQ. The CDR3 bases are TGTGCCAGCAGCCATACTAGCGGGGGAATAACAGATACGCAGTATTTT. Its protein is CASSHTSGGITDTQYF.

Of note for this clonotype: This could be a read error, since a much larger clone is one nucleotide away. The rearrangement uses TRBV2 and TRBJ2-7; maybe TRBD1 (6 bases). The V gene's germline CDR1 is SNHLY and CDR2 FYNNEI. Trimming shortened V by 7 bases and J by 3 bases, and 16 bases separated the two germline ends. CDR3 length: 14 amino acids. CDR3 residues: CASTGGQIFYEQYF. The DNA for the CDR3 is TGTGCCAGCACGGGCGGACAGATTTTCTACGAGCAGTACTTC.

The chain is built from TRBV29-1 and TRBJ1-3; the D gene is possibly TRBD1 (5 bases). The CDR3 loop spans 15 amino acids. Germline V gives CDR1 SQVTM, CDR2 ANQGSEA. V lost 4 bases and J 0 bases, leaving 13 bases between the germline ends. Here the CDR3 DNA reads TGCAGCGTTGCTGGGGGAACGAGCTCTGGAAACACCATATATTTT. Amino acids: CSVAGGTSSGNTIYF.

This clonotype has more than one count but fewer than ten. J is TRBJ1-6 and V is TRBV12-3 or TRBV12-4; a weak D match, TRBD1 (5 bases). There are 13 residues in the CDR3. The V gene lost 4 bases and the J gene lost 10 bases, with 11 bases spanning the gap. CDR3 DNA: TGTGCCAGCAGTTCAGGGATGGGATCACCCCTCCACTTT. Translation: CASSSGMGSPLHF.

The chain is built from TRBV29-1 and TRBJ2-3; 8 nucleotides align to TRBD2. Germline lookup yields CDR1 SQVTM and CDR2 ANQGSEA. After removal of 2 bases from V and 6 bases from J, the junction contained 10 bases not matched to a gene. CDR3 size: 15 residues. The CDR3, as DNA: TGCAGCGTTGAAATGCGGGAGGACGTGTTGGATACGCAGTATTTT. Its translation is CSVEMREDVLDTQYF.

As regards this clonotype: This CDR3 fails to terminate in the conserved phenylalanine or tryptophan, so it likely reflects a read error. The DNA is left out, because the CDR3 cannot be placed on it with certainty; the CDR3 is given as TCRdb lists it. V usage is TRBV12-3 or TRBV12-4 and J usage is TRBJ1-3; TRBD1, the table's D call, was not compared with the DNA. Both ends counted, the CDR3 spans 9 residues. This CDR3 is CASSFYGTI.

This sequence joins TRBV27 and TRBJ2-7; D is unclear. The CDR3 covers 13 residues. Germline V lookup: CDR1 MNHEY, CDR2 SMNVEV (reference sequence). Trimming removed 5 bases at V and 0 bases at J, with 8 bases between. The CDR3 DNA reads TGTGCCAGCAGTGCCACCCGCTCCTACGAGCAGTACTTC. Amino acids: CASSATRSYEQYF.

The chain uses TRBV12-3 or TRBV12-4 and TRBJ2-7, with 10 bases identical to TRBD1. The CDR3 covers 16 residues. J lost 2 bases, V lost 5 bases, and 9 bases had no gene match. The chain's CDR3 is CASSADRGRGTYEQYF. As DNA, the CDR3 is TGTGCCAGCAGTGCTGACAGGGGGCGCGGGACCTACGAGCAGTACTTC.

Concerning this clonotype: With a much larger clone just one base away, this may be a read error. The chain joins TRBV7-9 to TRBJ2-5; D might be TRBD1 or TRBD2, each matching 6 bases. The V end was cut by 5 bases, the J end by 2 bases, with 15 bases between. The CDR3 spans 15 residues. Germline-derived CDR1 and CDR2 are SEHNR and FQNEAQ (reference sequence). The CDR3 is CASSQVGGQQETQYF. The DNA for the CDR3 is TGTGCCAGCAGCCAAGTAGGGGGGCAGCAAGAGACCCAGTACTTC.

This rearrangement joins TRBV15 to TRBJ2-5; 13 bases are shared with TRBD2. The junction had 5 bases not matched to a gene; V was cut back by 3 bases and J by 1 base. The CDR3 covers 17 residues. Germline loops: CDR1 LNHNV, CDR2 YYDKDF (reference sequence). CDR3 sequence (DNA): TGTGCCACCAGCAGCGGACTAGCGGGGGCCTCCCAAGAGACCCAGTACTTC. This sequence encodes CATSSGLAGASQETQYF.

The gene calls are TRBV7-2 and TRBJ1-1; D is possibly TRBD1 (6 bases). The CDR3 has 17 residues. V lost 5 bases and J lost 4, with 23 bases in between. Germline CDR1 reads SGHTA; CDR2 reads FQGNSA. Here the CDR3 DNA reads TGTGCCAGCAGCCAAGGCCAGCGGGACACTTGGGGCACTGAAGCTTTCTTT. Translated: CASSQGQRDTWGTEAFF.

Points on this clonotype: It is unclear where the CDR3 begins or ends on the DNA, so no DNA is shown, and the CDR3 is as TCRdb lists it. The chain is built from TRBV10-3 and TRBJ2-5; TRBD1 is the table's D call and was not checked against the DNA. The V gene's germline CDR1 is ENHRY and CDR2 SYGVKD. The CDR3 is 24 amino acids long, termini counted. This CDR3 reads CAISDSGFYLCAWSPRRKGDEQYF.

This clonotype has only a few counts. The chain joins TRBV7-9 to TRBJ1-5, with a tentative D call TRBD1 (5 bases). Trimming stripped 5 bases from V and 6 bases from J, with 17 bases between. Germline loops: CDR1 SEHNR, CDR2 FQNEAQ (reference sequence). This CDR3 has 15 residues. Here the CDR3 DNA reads TGTGCCAGCAGCCCTCTACTAGCGGGGGGTCAGCCCCAGCATTTT. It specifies CASSPLLAGGQPQHF.